The 26 T cell receptor beta chains below all came from one sample that was sequenced in a study of shared clonotypes between healthy human individuals (dated by TCRdb to about 2020). Library creation used the immunoSEQ multiplex PCR assay. Held by TCRdb, this immuneACCESS table contains in-frame sequences only and omits some clones. Under half of the omission traces to an unresolved V gene where checked; the cause of the rest is unknown. The table for this sample lists millions of clones; roughly 94% of them were counted only once. The ten largest clones capture under 0.15% of the sample. Sample: naive CD4+ T cells sorted from blood. The cell subset or site label of this sample denotes: CD45RA+ positively selected. All receptors come from a man aged 18 to 29 in good health.

V gene TRBV28 combines with J gene TRBJ1-1; TRBD1 is a possible D gene (5 bases). Between the trimmed V and J ends, which lost 4 bases and 2 bases, there was a span of 14 bases. CDR3 length: 15 residues. Germline CDR1 reads MDHEN; CDR2 reads SYDVKM. CDR3 DNA sequence: TGTGCCAGCAGTTACGCCACAGGCATAAACACTGAAGCTTTCTTT. Residues: CASSYATGINTEAFF.

The genes are TRBV2 and TRBJ1-3; D is undetermined. CDR1 and CDR2 from the germline V gene are SNHLY and FYNNEI. V lost 10 bases, J lost 4 bases, and 20 bases lay in between. The CDR3 runs to 15 residues. This CDR3 is CATSRTITDGNTIYF. The DNA of the CDR3 is TGTGCCACTTCAAGGACGATCACCGACGGAAACACCATATATTTT.

This clone was seen only once. The rearrangement links TRBV7-9 to TRBJ1-6; 7 bases agree with TRBD1. Trimming took 4 bases from V and 7 from J; bases not matched to a gene: 4. CDR1 and CDR2 (germline): SEHNR, FQNEAQ (reference sequence). This CDR3 has 14 amino acids. As DNA, the CDR3 is TGTGCCAGCAGCTCCGACAGGGTAAATTCACCCCTCCACTTT. Encoded protein: CASSSDRVNSPLHF.

This clone has just one count. This chain joins TRBV7-9 and TRBJ2-7; a weak D match, TRBD2 (5 bases). Germline values: CDR1 SEHNR, CDR2 FQNEAQ (reference sequence). With 5 bases removed from V and 3 bases from J, the gap between germline ends came to 8 bases. The CDR3 totals 12 residues. The CDR3 region is CASSRDFYEQYF. The CDR3 DNA sequence: TGTGCCAGCAGCCGGGATTTCTACGAGCAGTACTTC.

About this clone: At one boundary the junction diverges from the germline segment, which might be a read error. The V call is TRBV7-7, the J call TRBJ1-6; no clear D gene. This CDR3 is 18 amino acids long. The germline V gene has CDR1 SSHAT and CDR2 FNYEAQ (reference sequence). As DNA, the CDR3 is TGTGCTAGCAGCCAAACACTAGCTCAGGCCCTCTATAATTCACCCCTCCACTTT. This sequence encodes CASSQTLAQALYNSPLHF.

V and J are TRBV10-1 and TRBJ2-5, with 16 bases lining up with TRBD2. This CDR3 spans 16 amino acids. CDR1 is WNHNN and CDR2 is SYGVQD in the germline V gene (reference sequence). V shed 5 bases, J shed 5 bases, and the junction held 5 bases outside the gene matches. CDR3 nucleotide sequence: TGCGCCAGCAGTCCGGGACTAGCGGGAGGGCCGGAGACCCAGTACTTC. This encodes CASSPGLAGGPETQYF.

This chain connects TRBV5-6 to TRBJ2-4; D is unclear. The CDR3 totals 14 residues. Looked up from germline, CDR1 is SGHDT and CDR2 is YYEEEE. The germline V and J ends were trimmed by 2 bases and 2 bases, with 8 bases remaining between them. The CDR3 loop reads CASSFGLTKNIQYF. CDR3 nucleotides: TGTGCCAGCAGCTTTGGGTTGACCAAAAACATTCAGTACTTC.

The chain recombines TRBV27 with TRBJ2-3; D is unclear. Trimming shortened V by 0 bases and J by 1 base, and 11 bases separated the two germline ends. CDR3 size: 16 residues. Germline CDR1 and CDR2: MNHEY and SMNVEV (reference sequence). CDR3 region: CASSLSRQARTDTQYF. CDR3 nucleotides: TGTGCCAGCAGTTTATCGCGGCAGGCGCGCACAGATACGCAGTATTTT.

The V call is TRBV10-2, the J call TRBJ2-2, with a possible D match to TRBD1 (5 bases). The CDR3 loop spans 13 amino acids. V was pared by 11 bases and J by 4 bases, with 14 bases between. Germline assignment: CDR1 WSHSY and CDR2 SAAADI. The CDR3 loop is CASAGQGTGELFF. DNA of the CDR3: TGCGCCTCCGCAGGGCAAGGCACCGGGGAGCTGTTTTTT.

This rearrangement joins TRBV14 to TRBJ1-1; D not certain. This CDR3 region has 13 residues. The ends were cut back, 4 bases at V and 0 bases at J, with 6 bases in the middle. The germline gives CDR1 SGHDN, CDR2 FVKESK. CDR3 sequence reads: CASSLIMNTEAFF. The CDR3 DNA sequence: TGTGCCAGCAGCCTAATTATGAACACTGAAGCTTTCTTT.

Remarks on this clone: A read error may produce the germline difference seen at one junction end. The rearrangement uses TRBV29-1 and TRBJ1-1; D ambiguous. The length of the CDR3 is 13 residues. The germline gives CDR1 SQVTM, CDR2 ANQGSEA. The CDR3 loop reads CSVAQKMKTEAFF. The CDR3 DNA reads TGCAGCGTTGCACAAAAGATGAAAACTGAAGCTTTCTTT.

The V gene is TRBV5-4, the J gene TRBJ2-1; 14 nucleotides line up with TRBD2. Germline loops: CDR1 SGHNT, CDR2 YYREEE (reference sequence). The CDR3 length is 18 residues. Trimming at V came to 4 bases and at J to 8 bases, leaving 14 bases not matched to a gene. DNA for the CDR3: TGTGCCAGCAGCCACGGGACTAGCGGGAGTACTGGGGTGGATGAGCAGTTCTTC. This translates into CASSHGTSGSTGVDEQFF.

On this clone: A read error may account for a junction end that differs from germline. This sequence joins TRBV2 and TRBJ2-5; 12 nucleotides line up with TRBD2. The CDR3 extends over 15 amino acids. Germline CDR1 SNHLY, CDR2 FYNNEI. The CDR3 sequence: CASRRLAGDHETQYF. The CDR3 nucleotides read TGTGCCAGCAGGAGACTAGCGGGGGACCATGAGACCCAGTACTTC. Full variable domain (missing parts from reference TRBV2 and TRBJ2-5): EPEVTQTPSHQVTQMGQEVILRCVPISNHLYFYWYRQILGQKVEFLVSFYNNEISEKSEIFDDQFSVERPDGSNFTLKIRSTKLEDSAMYFCASRRLAGDHETQYFGPGTRLLVL.

The genes are TRBV19 and TRBJ1-1, with unresolved D. The CDR3 runs to 15 residues. CDR1 LNHDA and CDR2 SQIVND come from the germline V gene (reference sequence). Deletions cut 5 bases from V and 5 bases from J, with 18 bases between. The CDR3 is CASSGGWGFRTEAFF. The CDR3 nucleotides are TGTGCCAGTAGTGGAGGGTGGGGTTTTCGGACTGAAGCTTTCTTT.

This chain connects TRBV27 to TRBJ2-5; possible D gene TRBD2, 6 bases. Germline V gene lookup returns CDR1 MNHEY and CDR2 SMNVEV (reference sequence). This CDR3 comprises 15 residues. V lost 5 bases, J lost 3 bases, and 16 bases lay in between. CDR3 bases: TGTGCCAGCAGTCCCGTAGTGGGGGGAAAAGAGACCCAGTACTTC. Translating gives CASSPVVGGKETQYF.

CDR3 DNA sequence: TGTGCTAGTGGTATCCGGGGGGCTAGAGAAAAACTGTTTTTT. Amino acid sequence: CASGIRGAREKLFF. The chain carries TRBV12-5 and TRBJ1-4; maybe TRBD1 (6 bases). CDR3 length: 14 amino acids. The V end was cut by 5 bases, the J end by 8 bases, with 15 bases between. Germline lookup yields CDR1 LGHNT and CDR2 FRNRAP.

This clone was seen a single time. The chain has TRBV6-5 and TRBJ1-6; 7 nucleotides align to TRBD1. This CDR3 has 14 amino acids. The germline CDR1 and CDR2 sequences are MNHEY and SVGAGI. J lost 8 bases, V lost 6 bases, and 7 bases had no gene match. Here the CDR3 reads CASSTTGRDSPLHF. In DNA, the CDR3 is TGTGCCAGCAGCACGACAGGGCGGGATTCACCCCTCCACTTT.

The V and J genes are TRBV5-6 and TRBJ1-1; no clear D gene. CDR1 SGHDT and CDR2 YYEEEE come from the germline V gene. This CDR3 is 16 amino acids long. Trimming removed 0 bases at V and 8 bases at J, with 20 bases between. The CDR3 loop reads CASSLVVTPGFREAFF. The CDR3 nucleotides are TGTGCCAGCAGCTTGGTGGTGACACCGGGTTTTCGAGAAGCTTTCTTT.

V is TRBV5-1 and J is TRBJ1-5; tentative D call: TRBD1 (5 bases). V was cut by 0 bases and J by 9 bases, with 16 bases left in between. CDR1 is SGHRS and CDR2 is YFSETQ in the germline V gene. CDR3 length equals 15 residues. The CDR3 spells CASSLGGTGSSPQHF. Here the CDR3 DNA reads TGCGCCAGCAGCTTGGGGGGGACGGGTAGTTCGCCCCAGCATTTT.

The chain combines TRBV5-4 with TRBJ2-1; D possibly corresponds to TRBD2 (5 bases). This CDR3 contains 14 residues. Trimming cost V 4 bases and J 3 bases, with 11 bases left between them. CDR1 SGHNT and CDR2 YYREEE come from the germline V gene (reference sequence). In nucleotides, the CDR3 is TGTGCCAGCAGCCGTAGCGCCGACTACAATGAGCAGTTCTTC. Its protein is CASSRSADYNEQFF. The full variable domain, in which reference TRBV5-4 and TRBJ2-1 provide the parts outside the CDR3, is ETGVTQSPTHLIKTRGQQVTLRCSSQSGHNTVSWYQQALGQGPQFIFQYYREEENGRGNFPPRFSGLQFPNYSSELNVNALELDDSALYLCASSRSADYNEQFFGPGTRLTVL.

This rearrangement joins TRBV6-6 to TRBJ2-7; TRBD2 matches 9 bases. The junction had 3 bases not matched to a gene; V was cut back by 5 bases and J by 1 base. This CDR3 spans 14 amino acids. Germline V gene lookup returns CDR1 MNHNY and CDR2 SVGAGI (reference sequence). The CDR3 region has the DNA TGTGCCAGCAGTCAACTAGCGGGTTCCTACGAGCAGTACTTC. Its translation is CASSQLAGSYEQYF.

The chain has TRBV18 and TRBJ1-3; D is unclear. CDR3 length: 16 amino acids. Trimming cost V 2 bases and J 0 bases, with 11 bases left between them. CDR1 KGHSH and CDR2 LQKENI come from the germline V gene. The CDR3 DNA reads as TGTGCCAGCTCACCAATCGAGTCAGCCTCTGGAAACACCATATATTTT. Protein sequence: CASSPIESASGNTIYF.

With respect to this clone: The same CDR3 arises from other DNA sequences in this sample as well. The rearrangement uses TRBV5-1 and TRBJ1-4; tentatively, D is TRBD1 (5 bases). Looked up from germline, CDR1 is SGHRS and CDR2 is YFSETQ. The germline V and J ends were trimmed by 0 bases and 5 bases, with 11 bases remaining between them. CDR3 length equals 15 residues. CDR3 residues: CASSLGGAGNEKLFF. The CDR3 DNA is TGCGCCAGCAGCTTGGGTGGGGCGGGAAATGAAAAACTGTTTTTT. The full variable domain, completed using reference TRBV5-1 and TRBJ1-4, is KAGVTQTPRYLIKTRGQQVTLSCSPISGHRSVSWYQQTPGQGLQFLFEYFSETQRNKGNFPGRFSGRQFSNSRSEMNVSTLELGDSALYLCASSLGGAGNEKLFFGSGTQLSVL.

The chain employs TRBV14 and TRBJ2-2, with unresolved D. This CDR3 contains 14 residues. V was shortened by 1 base and J by 6 bases, with 9 bases between the two germline ends. Germline V gene data show CDR1 as SGHDN and CDR2 as FVKESK. The CDR3 sequence: CASSQGPSAGELFF. CDR3 DNA: TGTGCCAGCAGCCAAGGGCCGTCCGCCGGGGAGCTGTTTTTT.

Turning to this clone: The sample contains more than one DNA sequence encoding this CDR3. V usage is TRBV18 and J usage is TRBJ2-3, with TRBD2 identical over 7 bases. The CDR3 extends over 15 amino acids. With 2 bases clipped from V and 1 base from J, the junction kept 3 bases outside the gene matches. The germline CDR1 and CDR2 sequences are KGHSH and LQKENI. Here the CDR3 reads CASSPTLAGTDTQYF. Here the CDR3 DNA reads TGTGCCAGCTCACCAACCCTAGCGGGCACAGATACGCAGTATTTT.

The gene calls are TRBV7-2 and TRBJ2-2, with 10 bases matching TRBD2. The CDR3 has 14 residues. Germline V gene sequence: CDR1 SGHTA, CDR2 FQGNSA. With V trimmed by 6 bases and J by 7 bases, 5 bases remained unmatched. The CDR3 is CASRSGRANGELFF. The CDR3 DNA sequence: TGTGCCAGCAGAAGCGGGAGGGCGAACGGGGAGCTGTTTTTT.